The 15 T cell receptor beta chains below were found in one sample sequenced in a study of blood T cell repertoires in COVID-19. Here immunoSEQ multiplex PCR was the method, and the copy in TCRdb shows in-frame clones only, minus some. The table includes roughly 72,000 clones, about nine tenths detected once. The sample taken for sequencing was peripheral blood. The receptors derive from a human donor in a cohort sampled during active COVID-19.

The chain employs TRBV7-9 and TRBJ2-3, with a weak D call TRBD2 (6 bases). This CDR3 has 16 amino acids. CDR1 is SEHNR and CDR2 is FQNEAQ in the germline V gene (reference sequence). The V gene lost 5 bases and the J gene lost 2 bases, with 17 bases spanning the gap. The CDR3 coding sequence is TGTGCCAGCAGCCGTGCCGTCGGGGGATCCACAGATACGCAGTATTTT. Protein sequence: CASSRAVGGSTDTQYF. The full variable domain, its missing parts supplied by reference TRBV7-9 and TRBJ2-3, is DTGVSQNPRHKITKRGQNVTFRCDPISEHNRLYWYRQTLGQGPEFLTYFQNEAQLEKSRLLSDRFSAERPKGSFSTLEIQRTEQGDSAMYLCASSRAVGGSTDTQYFGPGTRLTVL.

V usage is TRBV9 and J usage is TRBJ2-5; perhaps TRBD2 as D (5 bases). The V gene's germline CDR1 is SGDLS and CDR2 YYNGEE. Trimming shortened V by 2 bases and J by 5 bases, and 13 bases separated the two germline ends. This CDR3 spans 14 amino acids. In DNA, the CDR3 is TGTGCCAGCAGCGTCCGACCTAGCCGGGAGACCCAGTACTTC. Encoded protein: CASSVRPSRETQYF.

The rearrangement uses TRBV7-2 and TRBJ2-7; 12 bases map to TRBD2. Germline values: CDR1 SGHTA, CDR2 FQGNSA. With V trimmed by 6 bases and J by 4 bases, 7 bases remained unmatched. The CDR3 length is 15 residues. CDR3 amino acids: CASSRRTSGVYEQYF. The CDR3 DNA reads TGTGCCAGCAGTCGACGGACTAGCGGGGTTTACGAGCAGTACTTC.

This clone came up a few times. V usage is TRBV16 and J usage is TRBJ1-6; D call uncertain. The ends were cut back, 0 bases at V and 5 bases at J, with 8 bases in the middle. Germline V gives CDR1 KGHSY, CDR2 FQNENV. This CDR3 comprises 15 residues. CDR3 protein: CASSQSNTNNSPLHF. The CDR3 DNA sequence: TGTGCCAGCAGCCAATCCAACACAAATAATTCACCCCTCCACTTT.

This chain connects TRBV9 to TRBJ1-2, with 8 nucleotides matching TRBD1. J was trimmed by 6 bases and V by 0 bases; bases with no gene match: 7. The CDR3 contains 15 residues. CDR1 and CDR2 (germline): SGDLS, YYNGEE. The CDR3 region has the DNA TGTGCCAGCAGCGTAGCTCAGGGGGCCACGGATGGCTACACCTTC. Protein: CASSVAQGATDGYTF.

CDR3 sequence (DNA): TGTGCCAGCAGTTTCGGAGGGGAACATTCACCCCTCCACTTT. Protein sequence: CASSFGGEHSPLHF. The chain combines TRBV28 with TRBJ1-6, with D possibly matching TRBD1 (5 bases). The CDR3 length is 14 residues. V dropped 3 bases and J dropped 8 bases, with 11 bases sitting between them. Germline V gene lookup returns CDR1 MDHEN and CDR2 SYDVKM.

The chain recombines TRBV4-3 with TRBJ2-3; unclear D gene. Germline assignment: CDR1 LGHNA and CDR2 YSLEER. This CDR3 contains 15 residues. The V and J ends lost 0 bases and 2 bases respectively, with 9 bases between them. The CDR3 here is CASSQDRANTDTQYF. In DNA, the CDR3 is TGCGCCAGCAGCCAAGATCGCGCTAACACAGATACGCAGTATTTT.

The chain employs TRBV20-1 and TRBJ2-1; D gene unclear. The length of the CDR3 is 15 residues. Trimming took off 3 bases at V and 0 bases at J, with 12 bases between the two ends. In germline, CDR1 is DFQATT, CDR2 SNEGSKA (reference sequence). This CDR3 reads CSASPARGSYNEQFF. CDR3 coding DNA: TGCAGTGCTAGTCCCGCACGAGGCTCCTACAATGAGCAGTTCTTC.

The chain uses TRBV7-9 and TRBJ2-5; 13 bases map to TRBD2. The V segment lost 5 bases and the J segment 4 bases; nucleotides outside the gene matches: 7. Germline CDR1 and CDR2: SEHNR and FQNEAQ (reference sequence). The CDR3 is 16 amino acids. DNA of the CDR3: TGTGCCAGCAGCAAAACTAGCGGGAGGGGACGAGAGACCCAGTACTTC. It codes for CASSKTSGRGRETQYF.

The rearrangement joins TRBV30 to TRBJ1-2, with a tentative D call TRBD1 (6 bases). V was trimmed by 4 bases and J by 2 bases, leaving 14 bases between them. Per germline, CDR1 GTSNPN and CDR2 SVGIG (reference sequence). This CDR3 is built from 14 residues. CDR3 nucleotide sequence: TGTGCCTGGAAACTGGCAGGGGTGAACTATGGCTACACCTTC. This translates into CAWKLAGVNYGYTF. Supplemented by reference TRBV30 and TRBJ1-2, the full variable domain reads SQTIHQWPATLVQPVGSPLSLECTVEGTSNPNLYWYRQAAGRGLQLLFYSVGIGQISSEVPQNLSASRPQDRQFILSSKKLLLSDSGFYLCAWKLAGVNYGYTFGSGTRLTVV.

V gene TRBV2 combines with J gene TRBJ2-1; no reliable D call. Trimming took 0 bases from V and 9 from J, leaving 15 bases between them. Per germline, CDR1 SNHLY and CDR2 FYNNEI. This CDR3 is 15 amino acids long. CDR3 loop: CASSEALLATTEQFF. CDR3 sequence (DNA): TGTGCCAGCAGTGAAGCGCTTCTGGCAACAACTGAGCAGTTCTTC.

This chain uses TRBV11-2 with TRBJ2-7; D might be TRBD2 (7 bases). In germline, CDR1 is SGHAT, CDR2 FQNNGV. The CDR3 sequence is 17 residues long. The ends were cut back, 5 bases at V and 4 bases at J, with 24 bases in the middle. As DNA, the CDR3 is TGTGCCAGCAGCCGAGCCAGGGGCGGGAGCTCCGCTTACGAGCAGTACTTC. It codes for CASSRARGGSSAYEQYF.

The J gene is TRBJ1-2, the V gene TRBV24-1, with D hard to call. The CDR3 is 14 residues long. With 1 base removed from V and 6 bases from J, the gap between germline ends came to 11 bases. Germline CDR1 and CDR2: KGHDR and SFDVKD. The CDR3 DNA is TGTGCCACCAGTGATTTTACCCGAGGGCATGGCTACACCTTC. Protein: CATSDFTRGHGYTF.

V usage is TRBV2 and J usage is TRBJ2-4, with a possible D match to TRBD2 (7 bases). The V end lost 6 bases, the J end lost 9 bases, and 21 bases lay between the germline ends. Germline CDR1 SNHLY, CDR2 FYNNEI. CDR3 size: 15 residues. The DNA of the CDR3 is TGTGCCAGCAGGGGAGGGGGGACCTCCTTATTCATTCAGTACTTC. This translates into CASRGGGTSLFIQYF.

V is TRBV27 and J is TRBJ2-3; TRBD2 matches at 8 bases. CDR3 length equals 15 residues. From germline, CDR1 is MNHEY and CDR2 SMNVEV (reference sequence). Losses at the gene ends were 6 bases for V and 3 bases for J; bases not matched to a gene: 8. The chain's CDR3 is CASRIYIAGTDTQYF. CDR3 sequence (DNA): TGTGCCAGCAGAATTTACATAGCGGGAACAGATACGCAGTATTTT.